This paragraph reports one T cell receptor beta chain. The data were taken from a study of blood T cell repertoires in COVID-19. Across the whole study: PBMCs, B-cell-depleted T cells, or T cells provided the cDNA or gDNA that made up the material.

Assay used: immunoSEQ multiplex PCR; TCRdb lists only in-frame clones, some missing. Seen here are hundreds of thousands of clones, 88% observed once, and the top ten hold 10%. The source is a woman in her 70s with COVID-19, enrolled during active disease. Sequencing was performed on peripheral blood.

CDR3 DNA: TGTGCCTGTCGCAATAGTACCTTAAGTGAGCAGTTCTTC. It encodes CACRNSTLSEQFF. V is TRBV30 and J is TRBJ2-1; D is undetermined. Germline lookup yields CDR1 GTSNPN and CDR2 SVGIG (reference sequence). V gave up 6 bases and J gave up 9 bases, with 18 bases separating them. CDR3 length equals 13 residues. Combining the CDR3 with reference TRBV30 and TRBJ2-1 gives the whole variable domain SQTIHQWPATLVQPVGSPLSLECTVEGTSNPNLYWYRQAAGRGLQLLFYSVGIGQISSEVPQNLSASRPQDRQFILSSKKLLLSDSGFYLCACRNSTLSEQFFGPGTRLTVL.